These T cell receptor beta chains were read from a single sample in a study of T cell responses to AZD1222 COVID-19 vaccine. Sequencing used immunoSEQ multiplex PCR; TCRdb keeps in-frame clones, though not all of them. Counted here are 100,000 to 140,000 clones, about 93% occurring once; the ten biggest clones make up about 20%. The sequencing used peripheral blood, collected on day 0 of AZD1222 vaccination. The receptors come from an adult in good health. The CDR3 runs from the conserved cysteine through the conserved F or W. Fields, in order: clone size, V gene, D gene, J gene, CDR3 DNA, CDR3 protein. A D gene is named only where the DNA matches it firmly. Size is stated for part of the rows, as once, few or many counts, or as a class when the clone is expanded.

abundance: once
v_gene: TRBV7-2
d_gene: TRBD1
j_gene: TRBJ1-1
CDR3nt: TGTGCCAGCAGCGCGAGTGCCGGGACAGGGAGGACTGAAGCTTTCTTT
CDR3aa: CASSASAGTGRTEAFF

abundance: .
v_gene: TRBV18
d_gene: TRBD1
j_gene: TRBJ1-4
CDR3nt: TGTGCCAGCTCTCGGACAGGGGTTAATGAAAAACTGTTTTTT
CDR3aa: CASSRTGVNEKLFF

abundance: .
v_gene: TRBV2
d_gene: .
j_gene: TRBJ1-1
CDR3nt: TGTGCCAGCAGGGCCGACAGGAGAGGCACTGAAGCTTTCTTT
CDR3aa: CASRADRRGTEAFF

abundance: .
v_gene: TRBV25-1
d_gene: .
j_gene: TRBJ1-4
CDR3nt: TGTGCCAGCAGTGATTTGCTGACAACTAATGAAAAACTGTTTTTT
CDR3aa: CASSDLLTTNEKLFF

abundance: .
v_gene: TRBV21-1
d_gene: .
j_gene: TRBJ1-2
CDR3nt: TGTGCCAGCAGCAAAAACGGACAGGGGAATAACTATGGCTACACCTTC
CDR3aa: CASSKNGQGNNYGYTF

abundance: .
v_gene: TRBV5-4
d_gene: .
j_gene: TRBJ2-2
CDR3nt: TGTGCCAGCAGCTTGGTGACAGGTTTCACCGGGGAGCTGTTTTTT
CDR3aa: CASSLVTGFTGELFF

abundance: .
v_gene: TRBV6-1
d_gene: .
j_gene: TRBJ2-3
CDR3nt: TGTGCCAGCAGTGAGCCAGATACGCAGTATTTT
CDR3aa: CASSEPDTQYF

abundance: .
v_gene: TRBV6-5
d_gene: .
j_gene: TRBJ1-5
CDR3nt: TGTGCCAGCAGTTACTCGCTGACCAATCAGCCCCAGCATTTT
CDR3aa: CASSYSLTNQPQHF

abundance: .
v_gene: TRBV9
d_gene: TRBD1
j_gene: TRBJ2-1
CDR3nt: TGTGCCAGCAGCCCGCAGGTGGGACAGGGGTCCAATGAGCAGTTCTTC
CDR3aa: CASSPQVGQGSNEQFF

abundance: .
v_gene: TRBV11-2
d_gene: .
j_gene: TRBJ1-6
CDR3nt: TGTGCCAGCAGCTTGGGAGGGAATTCACCCCTCCACTTT
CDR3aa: CASSLGGNSPLHF

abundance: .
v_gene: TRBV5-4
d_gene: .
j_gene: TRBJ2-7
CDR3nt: TGTGCCAGCAGCCGGACGGCGGGGACAAACGAGCAGTACTTC
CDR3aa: CASSRTAGTNEQYF